A selection of T cell receptor beta chains follows, all from one sample in a study of beta chain features in type 1 diabetes. Only in-frame clones appear in the TCRdb table, and some are missing; sequencing was by immunoSEQ multiplex PCR. The table has around 260,000 clones, around 21% seen once. The specimen sequenced was naive CD4+ T cells from blood. These TCRs come from a woman in her thirties or forties with type 1 diabetes. The CDR3 runs from the conserved cysteine through the conserved F or W.

TRBV4-1	TRBJ2-1	CASSQGGRRRGPGNEQFF
TRBV28	TRBJ1-3	CASREGSDTIYF
TRBV5-1	TRBJ2-1	CASSGLAGAYNEQFF
TRBV9	TRBJ2-7	CASSVTSSGEQYF
TRBV5-4	TRBJ2-7	CASSQAVWDEQYF
TRBV5-4	TRBJ1-3	CASSRGGPGVNTIYF
TRBV7-2	TRBJ1-1	CASSNRAPFEAFF
TRBV15	TRBJ1-5	CATSREELNQPQHF
TRBV5-1	TRBJ2-5	CASSGRAGTRREETQYF
TRBV5-4	TRBJ2-2	CASSLAGIGELFF
TRBV30	TRBJ2-7	CAWRGTGGAEQYF
TRBV9	TRBJ1-1	CASSARDSYTEAFF
TRBV30	TRBJ1-5	CAWSRGVGQPQHF
TRBV9	TRBJ1-4	CASSVGTGGDEKLFF
TRBV2	TRBJ1-2	CASSSTGGQGGNYGYTF
TRBV6-6	TRBJ2-7	CASSPGTLRTSVSYF
TRBV30	TRBJ2-7	CAWSWLAGGDEQYF
TRBV7-9	TRBJ1-2	CASSFGDRANYGYTF
TRBV7-9	TRBJ1-1	CASSFEGGTEAFF
TRBV29-1	TRBJ2-5	CSVVGRGSQETQYF
TRBV28	TRBJ2-5	CASSPGGRQETQYF
TRBV2	TRBJ2-7	CASSESVQGPYEQYF
TRBV25-1	TRBJ1-3	CASSVTGVRGNTIYF
TRBV9	TRBJ2-7	CASSVDGSRVYEQYF
TRBV30	TRBJ2-7	CAWSVQGVYEQYF
TRBV2	TRBJ2-2	CASSDQGVNTGELFF
TRBV11-3	TRBJ1-1	CASSFQNTEAFF
TRBV2	TRBJ1-1	CASSGRGRTEAFF
TRBV7-3	TRBJ2-3	CASSPSAQGTDTQYF
TRBV30	TRBJ1-1	CAWKEGMNTEAFF
TRBV6-6	TRBJ1-2	CASSYEEGYGYTF
TRBV29-1	TRBJ2-1	CSGGLGSYNEQFF
TRBV6-5	TRBJ2-7	CASSSPGGAYEQYF
TRBV15	TRBJ1-5	CATSRGEVSNQPQHF
TRBV6-5	TRBJ2-7	CASSFSQGARDEQYF
TRBV28	TRBJ2-7	CASHGTRSSYEQYF
TRBV5-1	TRBJ2-1	CATSNLGTGNNNEQFF
TRBV5-1	TRBJ2-5	CASSEPSGGISQETQYF
TRBV5-1	TRBJ2-3	CASSLNRPSTDTQYF
TRBV14	TRBJ1-1	CASSQDLGQVNTEAFF
TRBV29-1	TRBJ2-1	CSVDRGDRVNGEQFF
TRBV5-1	TRBJ1-2	CASSSEGSNYGYTF
TRBV7-2	TRBJ2-5	CASSRRETQYF
TRBV30	TRBJ2-5	CAWYSGETQYF
TRBV7-2	TRBJ1-2	CASSSRDLSGYTF
TRBV29-1	TRBJ2-5	CSVGHSETQYF
TRBV5-1	TRBJ2-1	CASRPFSGRTDNEQFF
TRBV29-1	TRBJ2-7	CSVMQGLAYEQYF
TRBV5-1	TRBJ2-1	CASSLATGIGEQFF
TRBV30	TRBJ1-2	CAWSVQGEWGYTF